One and the same sample provided the 8 T cell receptor beta chains below, sequenced in a study of CD8 T cells in Susac syndrome. Reverse transcription of about 0.5 to 1 ug RNA used random hexamers. MiXCR was run by TCRdb on the immunoSEQ multiplex PCR reads, yielding one entry per CDR3 protein. The table lists around 71,000 distinct CDR3 sequences, around 96% of them singletons, with around 0.11% in the top ten. Material: CD4+ T cells from PBMCs. These receptors all stem from a human donor with multiple sclerosis.

The rearrangement uses TRBV20-1 and TRBJ1-5, with 9 positions matching TRBD1. This CDR3 comprises 14 residues. CDR1 DFQATT and CDR2 SNEGSKA come from the germline V gene (reference sequence). V trimming: 5 bases; J trimming: 5 bases; junction bases outside the gene matches: 7. The CDR3: CSAQDTGGDQPQHF. The CDR3 DNA reads as TGCAGTGCTCAAGATACAGGGGGCGATCAGCCCCAGCATTTT.

This clonotype was seen just once. This chain links TRBV30 with TRBJ1-2; D gene uncertain. V lost 3 bases, J lost 7 bases, and 12 bases lay in between. The CDR3 totals 12 residues. CDR1 is GTSNPN, CDR2 SVGIG, per germline (reference sequence). The CDR3: CAWSPRPVGYTF. In DNA form, the CDR3 reads TGTGCCTGGAGCCCCCGACCTGTTGGCTACACCTTC.

In nucleotides, the CDR3 is TGCAGTGCGAGGGAGGCCCGGATTGATTCACCCCTCCACTTT. It specifies CSAREARIDSPLHF. J is TRBJ1-6 and V is TRBV20-1, with D unclear. V was trimmed by 6 bases and J by 8 bases, leaving 17 bases between them. CDR1 and CDR2 (germline): DFQATT, SNEGSKA (reference sequence). The CDR3 loop spans 14 amino acids.

V is TRBV18 and J is TRBJ2-2, with D possibly being TRBD1 (5 bases). From germline, CDR1 is KGHSH and CDR2 LQKENI. Trimming left V 6 bases short and J 11 bases short, with 13 bases between. This CDR3 has 12 amino acids. CDR3 nucleotide sequence: TGTGCCAGCTCTCCTTCCGACAGAGAGCTGTTTTTT. Translation: CASSPSDRELFF. Looking up the rest from reference TRBV18 and TRBJ2-2 gives the full variable domain: NAGVMQNPRHLVRRRGQEARLRCSPMKGHSHVYWYRQLPEEGLKFMVYLQKENIIDESGMPKERFSAEFPKEGPSILRIQQVVRGDSAAYFCASSPSDRELFFGEGSRLTVL.

The chain employs TRBV7-3 and TRBJ2-3; TRBD2 matches at 8 bases. Looked up from germline, CDR1 is SGHTA and CDR2 is FQGTGA. This CDR3 is 14 amino acids long. V was clipped by 5 bases and J by 8 bases; unmatched bases: 9. The CDR3 reads CASSPTGLVSTQYF. CDR3 nucleotide sequence: TGTGCCAGCAGCCCGACGGGACTAGTTAGTACGCAGTATTTT.

The chain joins TRBV3-1 to TRBJ2-2; D perhaps matches TRBD1 (5 bases). Germline V gene sequence: CDR1 LGHDT, CDR2 YNNKEL (reference sequence). Trimming stripped 5 bases from V and 1 base from J, with 11 bases between. The CDR3 runs to 15 residues. The CDR3 spells CASSSYQGNTGELFF. In DNA, the CDR3 is TGTGCCAGCAGCTCCTACCAGGGGAACACCGGGGAGCTGTTTTTT.

The chain joins TRBV7-9 to TRBJ1-2; D is ambiguous. Germline CDR1 is SEHNR and CDR2 is FQNEAQ (reference sequence). This CDR3 has 14 residues. V lost 1 base, J lost 6 bases, and 12 bases lay in between. CDR3 coding DNA: TGTGCCAGCAGCTTAGAGTCCTCGAGGGATGGCTACACCTTC. Encoded protein: CASSLESSRDGYTF.

The J gene is TRBJ1-4, the V gene TRBV4-3; D remains unclear. CDR1 and CDR2 (germline): LGHNA, YSLEER. V was cut by 0 bases and J by 6 bases, with 14 bases left in between. The CDR3 runs 16 residues. CDR3: CASSQDALKGHEKLFF. Here the CDR3 DNA reads TGCGCCAGCAGCCAAGATGCATTAAAGGGCCATGAAAAACTGTTTTTT.